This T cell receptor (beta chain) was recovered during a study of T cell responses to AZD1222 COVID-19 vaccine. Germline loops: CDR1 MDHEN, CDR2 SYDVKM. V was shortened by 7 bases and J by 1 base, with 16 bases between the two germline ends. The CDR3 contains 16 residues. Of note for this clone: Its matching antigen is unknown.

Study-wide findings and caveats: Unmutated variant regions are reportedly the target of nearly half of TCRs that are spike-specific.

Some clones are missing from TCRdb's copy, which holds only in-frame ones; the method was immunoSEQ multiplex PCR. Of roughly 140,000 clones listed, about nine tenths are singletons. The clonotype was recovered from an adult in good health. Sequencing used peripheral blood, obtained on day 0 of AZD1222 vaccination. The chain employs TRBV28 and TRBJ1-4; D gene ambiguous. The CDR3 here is CASTAPGRRTNEKLFF. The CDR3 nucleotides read TGTGCCAGCACCGCGCCCGGGCGGAGAACTAATGAAAAACTGTTTTTT.